This T cell receptor (beta chain) was identified in a study of blood T cells in healthy people across ages. Study-level results: More naive CD4+ cells and higher diversity marked long-lived donors relative to aged donors.

A note on this clonotype: The antigen remains unidentified.

The CDR3 sequence is 15 residues long. Trimming left V 5 bases short and J 9 bases short, with 20 bases between. Looked up from germline, CDR1 is MDHEN and CDR2 is SYDVKM. Donors gave about 9.3 milliliters of peripheral blood apiece. Isolation of PBMCs gave at least 7 million cells per sample. The second PCR ran 7 to 11 cycles with a sample-barcoded 5' primer and J-beta primers. MiXCR, run by TCRdb on the 5' RACE reads, gives a single entry per CDR3 protein. This table has more than 750,000 distinct CDR3 sequences, 25% to 35% appearing once. These data are also associated with another study on T cells of mothers and their children. In that study: Mothers yielded over 9.5 million CDR3 reads, children 2.5 million to 3.5 million each.

The sample taken for sequencing was blood. This rearrangement joins TRBV28 to TRBJ2-1, with D possibly TRBD2 on 6 matching bases. The clonotype was recovered from a woman in her thirties or forties in good health. The CDR3 region is CASSPGGGRATEQFF. In DNA form, the CDR3 reads TGTGCCAGCAGTCCCGGAGGAGGGAGAGCTACTGAGCAGTTCTTC.